Following are 15 T cell receptor beta chains from one sample sequenced in a study of blood T cell repertoires in COVID-19 (dated by TCRdb to 2018 to 2021). The library relied on the immunoSEQ multiplex PCR assay. Here the immuneACCESS table is served through TCRdb, limited to in-frame sequences with V and J called. Missing clones are a known gap in these copies; in checked studies unresolved V genes cover under half, and the rest lacks a known reason. The sample profile shows 200,000 to 250,000 clones; roughly four fifths of them were found once. The ten top clones hold about 4.8% of the sample. The sample taken for sequencing was PBMCs or T cells enriched from blood (not recorded which). Receptors were obtained from a woman aged 50 to 60 who had been exposed to COVID-19.

This clone came up once. The chain combines TRBV6-5 with TRBJ1-5; no reliable D call. Germline V CDR1 and CDR2: MNHEY, SVGAGI. V lost 6 bases and J lost 0, with 12 bases in between. The CDR3 is 15 amino acids. The CDR3 is CASRPSTASNQPQHF. CDR3 nucleotide sequence: TGTGCCAGCAGACCTTCTACAGCTAGCAATCAGCCCCAGCATTTT.

This clone has just one count. This chain uses TRBV28 with TRBJ1-1, with 10 positions matching TRBD1. V lost 6 bases, J lost 10 bases, and 17 bases stayed unmatched. The length of the CDR3 is 16 residues. The V gene's germline CDR1 is MDHEN and CDR2 SYDVKM. This CDR3 reads CASRTYAPGWTGGAFF. CDR3 in DNA: TGTGCCAGCAGAACTTACGCCCCAGGGTGGACAGGGGGAGCTTTCTTT.

CDR3 nucleotide sequence: TGCAGCGTTGGGCTAGGGGCGGGAGGCACAGATACGCAGTATTTT. Translated, it gives CSVGLGAGGTDTQYF. The chain links TRBV29-1 to TRBJ2-3, with 7 bases identical to TRBD2. This CDR3 spans 15 amino acids. Germline values: CDR1 SQVTM, CDR2 ANQGSEA. The J segment lost 1 base and the V segment lost 4 bases, leaving 8 bases of the junction unmatched.

This rearrangement joins TRBV5-1 to TRBJ1-2; D is ambiguous. The V end lost 0 bases, the J end lost 4 bases, and 4 bases lay between the germline ends. The germline V gene encodes CDR1 SGHRS and CDR2 YFSETQ. The CDR3 sequence is 12 residues long. The CDR3 nucleotides read TGCGCCAGCAGCTTGGAGAGCTATGGCTACACCTTC. Its translation: CASSLESYGYTF.

The J gene is TRBJ1-6, the V gene TRBV28, with D possibly TRBD1 on 5 matching bases. Trimming cost V 7 bases and J 9 bases, with 10 bases left between them. Germline V gene data show CDR1 as MDHEN and CDR2 as SYDVKM. The CDR3 contains 12 residues. CDR3 nucleotide sequence: TGTGCCAGCAAGGGGATAGGTTCACCCCTCCACTTT. It is translated as CASKGIGSPLHF.

The sample holds one count of this clone. CDR3 DNA sequence: TGTGCCAGCAGCCCTACCTTTGGGGGGGGAGATACGCAGTATTTT. Amino acids: CASSPTFGGGDTQYF. V gene TRBV11-1 combines with J gene TRBJ2-3, with 7 nucleotides matching TRBD2. With 5 bases clipped from V and 5 bases from J, the junction kept 10 bases outside the gene matches. The CDR3 consists of 15 residues. CDR1 and CDR2 (germline): SGHAT, FQDESV (reference sequence). The full variable domain, its missing parts supplied by reference TRBV11-1 and TRBJ2-3, is EAEVAQSPRYKITEKSQAVAFWCDPISGHATLYWYRQILGQGPELLVQFQDESVVDDSQLPKDRFSAERLKGVDSTLKIQPAELGDSAMYLCASSPTFGGGDTQYFGPGTRLTVL.

J is TRBJ1-1 and V is TRBV9; D remains unclear. V gave up 2 bases and J gave up 3 bases, with 11 bases separating them. This CDR3 is 14 amino acids long. CDR1 and CDR2 from the germline V gene are SGDLS and YYNGEE. CDR3 coding DNA: TGTGCCAGCAGCGTCGGGAGTTACGACACTGAAGCTTTCTTT. It encodes CASSVGSYDTEAFF.

This sequence joins TRBV5-6 and TRBJ1-2; maybe TRBD1 (6 bases). The CDR3 length is 15 residues. The germline V gene has CDR1 SGHDT and CDR2 YYEEEE. V dropped 0 bases and J dropped 2 bases, with 11 bases sitting between them. CDR3 sequence reads: CASSLDDRTNYGYTF. The CDR3 DNA is TGTGCCAGCAGCTTGGATGACAGGACCAACTATGGCTACACCTTC.

V gene TRBV5-6 combines with J gene TRBJ2-7; 9 nucleotides line up with TRBD1. V shed 3 bases and J 4 bases; nucleotides not matched to a gene: 8. Germline CDR1 reads SGHDT; CDR2 reads YYEEEE. CDR3 size: 15 residues. The CDR3 nucleotides are TGTGCCAGCAGCTCAACAGGGGGCGATTGGTACGAGCAGTACTTC. Translated, it gives CASSSTGGDWYEQYF.

The chain recombines TRBV2 with TRBJ2-7, with 9 positions matching TRBD1. Germline V lookup: CDR1 SNHLY, CDR2 FYNNEI. The CDR3 contains 16 residues. J gave up 3 bases and V 7 bases, and 13 bases lay outside the gene matches. The CDR3 nucleotides read TGTGCCAGCATTCCGGGACAGGGCCTTTGGGACTACGAGCAGTACTTC. Its protein product is CASIPGQGLWDYEQYF.

The rearrangement links TRBV15 to TRBJ1-4, with D maybe TRBD1 (5 bases). Trimming pared 2 bases from V and 5 bases from J, leaving 12 bases between. The CDR3 runs 15 residues. Germline CDR1 and CDR2: LNHNV and YYDKDF (reference sequence). The CDR3 protein is CATSRRGSVNEKLFF. The CDR3, as DNA: TGTGCCACCAGCAGAAGGGGTTCAGTAAATGAAAAACTGTTTTTT.

The rearrangement uses TRBV27 and TRBJ1-1; 7 positions agree with TRBD1. The V segment lost 6 bases and the J segment 6 bases; nucleotides outside the gene matches: 4. The CDR3 consists of 12 residues. The germline V gene has CDR1 MNHEY and CDR2 SMNVEV (reference sequence). In DNA form, the CDR3 reads TGTGCCAGCAGCCACAGGGGTGCTGAAGCTTTCTTT. Its protein is CASSHRGAEAFF.

The rearrangement uses TRBV3-1 (or the pseudogene TRBV3-2) and TRBJ1-4; D perhaps matches TRBD1 (6 bases). Trimming shortened V by 5 bases and J by 7 bases, and 17 bases separated the two germline ends. There are 15 residues in the CDR3. Germline CDR1 and CDR2: LGHDT and YNNKEL (reference sequence). The CDR3: CASSSTGPLSEKLFF. The DNA of the CDR3 is TGTGCCAGCAGCTCTACAGGGCCGTTGAGTGAAAAACTGTTTTTT.

In this sample, this clone turned up once. The chain joins TRBV6-6 to TRBJ2-1, with TRBD2 identical over 7 bases. V gave up 5 bases and J gave up 6 bases; unmatched junction bases: 7. Per germline, CDR1 MNHNY and CDR2 SVGAGI (reference sequence). The CDR3 runs to 14 residues. CDR3 sequence (DNA): TGTGCCAGCAGTCCGGGACTACCCCCCAATGAGCAGTTCTTC. Translation: CASSPGLPPNEQFF.

The rearrangement uses TRBV14 and TRBJ2-2; a weak D match, TRBD1 (5 bases). Between the trimmed V and J ends, which lost 1 base and 7 bases, there was a span of 13 bases. The CDR3 sequence is 15 residues long. CDR1 is SGHDN, CDR2 FVKESK, per germline. The CDR3 coding sequence is TGTGCCAGCAGCCAAGTGGCAGGGTTTGGCGGGGAGCTGTTTTTT. It codes for CASSQVAGFGGELFF.